The rows below give T cell receptor beta chains drawn from one sample of a study of T-cell memory formation after mild COVID-19. TCRdb re-called the 5' RACE reads through MiXCR, storing one row per CDR3 protein. The sample has a few hundred thousand distinct CDR3 sequences, roughly 15% seen once. The sequencing sample was made of PBMCs or a T cell subset sorted from them (not recorded which). Receptor source: a man younger than 30 who had mild COVID-19 (a few samples of this study predate the infection). Cell type and time point are not known. Both conserved end residues are part of each CDR3. The D gene is left open where the match is weak. Rows give clone size only sometimes, using once, few, many, or a class for an expanded clone.

v_gene: TRBV5-5; j_gene: TRBJ2-3; d_gene: -; abundance: few; CDR3aa: CASRGGPPPTDTQYF; CDR3nt: TGTGCCAGCAGGGGGGGGCCACCGCCCACAGATACGCAGTATTTT
v_gene: TRBV28; j_gene: TRBJ2-1; d_gene: -; abundance: -; CDR3aa: CASRVEVNEQFF; CDR3nt: TGTGCCAGCCGGGTAGAAGTAAATGAGCAGTTCTTC
v_gene: TRBV7-6; j_gene: TRBJ2-1; d_gene: -; abundance: -; CDR3aa: CASSLWTASYNEQFF; CDR3nt: TGTGCCAGCAGCTTATGGACAGCCTCCTACAATGAGCAGTTCTTC
v_gene: TRBV6-2/TRBV6-3; j_gene: TRBJ2-5; d_gene: TRBD2; abundance: -; CDR3aa: CASTSGDYLGTQYF; CDR3nt: TGTGCCAGCACATCGGGGGACTACCTCGGGACCCAGTACTTC
v_gene: TRBV4-1; j_gene: TRBJ2-3; d_gene: -; abundance: many; CDR3aa: CASSQPLDTQYF; CDR3nt: TGCGCCAGCAGCCAACCGCTGGATACGCAGTATTTT
v_gene: TRBV2; j_gene: TRBJ2-5; d_gene: -; abundance: -; CDR3aa: CASVRGGPETQYF; CDR3nt: TGTGCCAGCGTGAGGGGGGGGCCAGAGACCCAGTACTTC
v_gene: TRBV29-1; j_gene: TRBJ1-5; d_gene: -; abundance: -; CDR3aa: CSVSTGSKDQPQHF; CDR3nt: TGCAGCGTTTCTACAGGGAGCAAAGATCAGCCCCAGCATTTT
v_gene: TRBV11-3; j_gene: TRBJ2-5; d_gene: TRBD2; abundance: few; CDR3aa: CASSPRTSGGEETQYF; CDR3nt: TGTGCCAGCAGCCCCCGGACTAGCGGGGGGGAAGAGACCCAGTACTTC
v_gene: TRBV12-3/TRBV12-4; j_gene: TRBJ2-5; d_gene: -; abundance: -; CDR3aa: CASSLGLESRPYQETQYF; CDR3nt: TGTGCCAGCAGTTTAGGACTAGAATCCCGTCCGTACCAAGAGACCCAGTACTTC
v_gene: TRBV20-1; j_gene: TRBJ1-2; d_gene: -; abundance: -; CDR3aa: CSARIENYGYTF; CDR3nt: TGCAGTGCTAGGATAGAGAACTATGGCTACACCTTC
v_gene: TRBV7-9; j_gene: TRBJ2-3; d_gene: TRBD1; abundance: many; CDR3aa: CASIPTGEEDTQYF; CDR3nt: TGTGCCAGCATCCCGACAGGGGAAGAAGATACGCAGTATTTT